Reported below is one T cell receptor (beta chain). The data originate from a study of blood T cell repertoires in COVID-19. TCRdb's copy holds only in-frame clones and misses some; the assay was immunoSEQ multiplex PCR. The sample shows about 90,000 clones, 75% to 90% of them seen only once. The CDR3 is 19 amino acids. The trim removed 2 bases at V and 3 bases at J, leaving 18 bases unmatched. The germline V gene has CDR1 MNHEY and CDR2 SVGEGT. The rearrangement uses TRBV6-2 or TRBV6-3 and TRBJ1-2, with 7 bases that match TRBD1. The receptor's source is an elderly man with acute or convalescent COVID-19. Sequences were obtained from peripheral blood. The CDR3 sequence is CASSYAPTKRQGEDYGYTF. Here the CDR3 DNA reads TGTGCCAGCAGTTACGCACCAACAAAAAGACAGGGTGAAGACTATGGCTACACCTTC.